A single T cell receptor (beta chain) is shown here with its context. Its target is not known. In germline, CDR1 is ENHRY, CDR2 SYGVKD. Trimming removed 7 bases from V and 4 bases from J; junction bases left unmatched: 8. The CDR3 totals 15 residues. This sample is drawn from a study of brain T cells in children with intractable seizures. Study conclusions and caveats: Pre- and post-surgery blood differed in depth, so pre-surgery absences may be undersampling.

Sequencing was limited to surgery cases with top T cell transcript signatures in brain tissue. Profiling relied on immunoSEQ multiplex PCR, and the TCRdb table lists in-frame clones only, not all of them. In the table there are about 8,000 clones, around 69% of which are singletons. Sequencing used resected brain tissue, obtained at surgery. The chain uses TRBV10-3 and TRBJ2-7; 12 nucleotides match TRBD1. The origin of this receptor is a boy less than two years old with tuberous sclerosis and intractable seizures. The CDR3 nucleotides read TGTGCCATCACTGAAGGGGACAGGGGGCGGTACGAGCAGTACTTC. The encoded protein is CAITEGDRGRYEQYF.